This paragraph reports one T cell receptor (beta chain). Its antigen remains unknown. This specimen belongs to a study of OX40 agonist ivuxolimab in advanced cancers. Trimming removed 3 bases from V and 6 bases from J; junction bases left unmatched: 6. The CDR3 covers 14 residues. The V gene's germline CDR1 is ENHRY and CDR2 SYGVKD. Findings of the study overall: Specificity for antigen went undetermined in the expanded peripheral T cells.

The table came from immunoSEQ multiplex PCR; TCRdb's copy has only in-frame clones and leaves some out. The data hold some 70,000 clones, with roughly 90% observed a single time. Specimen: CD4+ or CD8+ T cells sorted from blood, collected in a trial of the OX40 agonist ivuxolimab. This TCR was recovered from an adult with an advanced solid tumor such as melanoma, head and neck, liver or kidney cancer. The genes are TRBV10-3 and TRBJ1-1; 8 nucleotides align to TRBD1. CDR3 DNA sequence: TGTGCCATCAGTGACTCACAGGGGGAGTCTGAAGCTTTCTTT. Translating it yields CAISDSQGESEAFF.